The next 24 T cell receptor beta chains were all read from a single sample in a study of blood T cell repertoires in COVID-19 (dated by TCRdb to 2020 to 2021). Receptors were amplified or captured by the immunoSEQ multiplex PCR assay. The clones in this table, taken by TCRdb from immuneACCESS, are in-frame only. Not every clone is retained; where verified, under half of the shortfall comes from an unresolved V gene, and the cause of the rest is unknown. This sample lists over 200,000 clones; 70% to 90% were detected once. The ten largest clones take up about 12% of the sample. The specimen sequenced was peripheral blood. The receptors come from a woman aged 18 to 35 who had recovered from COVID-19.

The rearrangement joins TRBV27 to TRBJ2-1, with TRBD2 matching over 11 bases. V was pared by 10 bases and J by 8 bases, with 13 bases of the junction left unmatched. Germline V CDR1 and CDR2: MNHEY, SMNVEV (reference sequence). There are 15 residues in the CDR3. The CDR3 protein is CATLSQLAGVDEQFF. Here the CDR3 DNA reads TGTGCCACCCTCTCTCAACTAGCGGGAGTAGATGAGCAGTTCTTC.

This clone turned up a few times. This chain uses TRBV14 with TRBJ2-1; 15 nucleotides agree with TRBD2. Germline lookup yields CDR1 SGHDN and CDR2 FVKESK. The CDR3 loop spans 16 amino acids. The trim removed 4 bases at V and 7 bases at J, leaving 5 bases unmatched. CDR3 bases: TGTGCCAGCAGCCGAGGGACTAGCGGGAGGTGGAATGAGCAGTTCTTC. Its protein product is CASSRGTSGRWNEQFF. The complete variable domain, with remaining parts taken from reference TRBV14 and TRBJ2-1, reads EAGVTQFPSHSVIEKGQTVTLRCDPISGHDNLYWYRRVMGKEIKFLLHFVKESKQDESGMPNNRFLAERTGGTYSTLKVQPAELEDSGVYFCASSRGTSGRWNEQFFGPGTRLTVL.

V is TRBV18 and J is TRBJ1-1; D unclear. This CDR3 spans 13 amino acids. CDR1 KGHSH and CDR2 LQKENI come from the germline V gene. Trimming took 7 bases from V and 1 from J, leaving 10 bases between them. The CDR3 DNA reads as TGTGCCAGCTTGATCCAGAAGAACACTGAAGCTTTCTTT. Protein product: CASLIQKNTEAFF.

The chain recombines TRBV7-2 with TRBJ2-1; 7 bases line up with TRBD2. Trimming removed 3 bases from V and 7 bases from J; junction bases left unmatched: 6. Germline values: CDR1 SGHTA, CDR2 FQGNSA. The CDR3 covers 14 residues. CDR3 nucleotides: TGTGCCAGCAGCTTCGGACTAGGGACGAATGAGCAGTTCTTC. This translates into CASSFGLGTNEQFF.

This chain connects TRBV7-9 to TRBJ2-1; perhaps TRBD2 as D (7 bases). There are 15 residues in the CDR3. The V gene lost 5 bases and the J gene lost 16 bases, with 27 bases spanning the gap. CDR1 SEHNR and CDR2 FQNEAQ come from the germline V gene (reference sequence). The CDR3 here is CASSPREGHQVGSFF. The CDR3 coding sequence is TGTGCCAGCAGCCCCAGGGAGGGACACCAAGTTGGGTCCTTCTTC. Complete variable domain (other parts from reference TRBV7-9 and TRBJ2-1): DTGVSQNPRHKITKRGQNVTFRCDPISEHNRLYWYRQTLGQGPEFLTYFQNEAQLEKSRLLSDRFSAERPKGSFSTLEIQRTEQGDSAMYLCASSPREGHQVGSFFGPGTRLTVL.

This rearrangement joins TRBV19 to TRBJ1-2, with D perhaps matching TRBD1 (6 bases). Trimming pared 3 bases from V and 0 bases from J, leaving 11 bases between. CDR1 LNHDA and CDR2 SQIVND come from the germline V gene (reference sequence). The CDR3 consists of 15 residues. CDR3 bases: TGTGCCAGTAGTATTTGGGACACAACTAACTATGGCTACACCTTC. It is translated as CASSIWDTTNYGYTF.

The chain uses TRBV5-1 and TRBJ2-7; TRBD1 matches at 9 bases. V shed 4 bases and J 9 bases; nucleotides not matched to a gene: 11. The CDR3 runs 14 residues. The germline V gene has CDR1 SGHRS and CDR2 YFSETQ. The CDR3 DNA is TGCGCCAGCAGCCTGGTCCCGGGACAGGGCTTGCAGTACTTC. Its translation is CASSLVPGQGLQYF.

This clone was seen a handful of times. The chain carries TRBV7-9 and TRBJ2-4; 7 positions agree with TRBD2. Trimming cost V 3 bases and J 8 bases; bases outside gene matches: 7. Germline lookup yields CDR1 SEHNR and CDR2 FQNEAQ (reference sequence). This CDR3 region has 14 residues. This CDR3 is CASSFGGGVDIQYF. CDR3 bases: TGTGCCAGCAGCTTTGGCGGGGGAGTCGACATTCAGTACTTC.

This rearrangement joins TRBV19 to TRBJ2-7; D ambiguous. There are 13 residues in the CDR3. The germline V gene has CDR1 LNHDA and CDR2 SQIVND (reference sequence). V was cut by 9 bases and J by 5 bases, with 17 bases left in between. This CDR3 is CARTRSGWDEQYF. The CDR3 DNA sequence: TGTGCCAGGACAAGGTCCGGCTGGGACGAGCAGTACTTC.

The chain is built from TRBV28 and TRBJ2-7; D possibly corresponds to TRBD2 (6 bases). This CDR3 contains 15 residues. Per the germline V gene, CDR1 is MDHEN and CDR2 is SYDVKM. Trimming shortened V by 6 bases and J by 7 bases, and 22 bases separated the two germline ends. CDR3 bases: TGTGCCAGCAGCTCTAGCGACCGACCTACGGGAGAGCAGTACTTC. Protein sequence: CASSSSDRPTGEQYF.

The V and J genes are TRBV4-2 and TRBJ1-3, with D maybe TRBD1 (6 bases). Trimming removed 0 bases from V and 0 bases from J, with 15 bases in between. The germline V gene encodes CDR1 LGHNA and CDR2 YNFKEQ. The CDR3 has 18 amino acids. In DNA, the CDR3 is TGTGCCAGCAGCCAAGATCGCGCCCCGGACAGCTCTGGAAACACCATATATTTT. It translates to CASSQDRAPDSSGNTIYF.

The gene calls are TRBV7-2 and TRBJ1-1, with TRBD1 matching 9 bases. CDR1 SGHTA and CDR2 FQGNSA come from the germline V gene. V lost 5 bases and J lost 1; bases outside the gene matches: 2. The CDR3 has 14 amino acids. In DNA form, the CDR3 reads TGTGCCAGCAGCAAGGGACAGGGGAACACTGAAGCTTTCTTT. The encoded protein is CASSKGQGNTEAFF.

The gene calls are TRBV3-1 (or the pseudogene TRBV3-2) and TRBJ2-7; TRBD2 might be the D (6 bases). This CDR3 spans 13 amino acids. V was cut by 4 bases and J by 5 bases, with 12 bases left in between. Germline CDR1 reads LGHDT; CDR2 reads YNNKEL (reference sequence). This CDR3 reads CASSLTSFHEQYF. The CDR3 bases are TGTGCCAGCAGCCTGACTAGTTTCCACGAGCAGTACTTC.

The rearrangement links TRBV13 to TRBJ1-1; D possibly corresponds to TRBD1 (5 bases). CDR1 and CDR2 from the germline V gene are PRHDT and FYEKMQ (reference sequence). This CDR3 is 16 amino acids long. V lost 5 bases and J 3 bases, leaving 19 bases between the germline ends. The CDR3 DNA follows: TGTGCCAGCAGCCCCCTGAGGTCAGGGCCTGACACTGAAGCTTTCTTT. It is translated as CASSPLRSGPDTEAFF.

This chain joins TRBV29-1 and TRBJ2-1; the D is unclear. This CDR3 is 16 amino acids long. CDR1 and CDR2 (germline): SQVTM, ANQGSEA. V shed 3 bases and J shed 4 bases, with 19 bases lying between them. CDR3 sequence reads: CSVDGWWRRIYNEQFF. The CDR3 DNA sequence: TGCAGCGTTGACGGTTGGTGGCGGCGGATTTACAATGAGCAGTTCTTC.

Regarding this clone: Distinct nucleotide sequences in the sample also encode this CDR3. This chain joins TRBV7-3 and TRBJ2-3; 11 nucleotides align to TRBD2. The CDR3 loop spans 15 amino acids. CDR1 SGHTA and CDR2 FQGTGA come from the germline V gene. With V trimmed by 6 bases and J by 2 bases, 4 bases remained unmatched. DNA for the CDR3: TGTGCCAGCAGTCTAGCGGGAGGTTTCACAGATACGCAGTATTTT. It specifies CASSLAGGFTDTQYF.

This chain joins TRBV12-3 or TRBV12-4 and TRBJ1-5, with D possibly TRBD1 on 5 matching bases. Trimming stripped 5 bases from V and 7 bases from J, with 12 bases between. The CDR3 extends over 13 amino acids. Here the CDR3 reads CASSRRVEQPQHF. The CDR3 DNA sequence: TGTGCCAGCAGTCGCAGGGTCGAACAGCCCCAGCATTTT.

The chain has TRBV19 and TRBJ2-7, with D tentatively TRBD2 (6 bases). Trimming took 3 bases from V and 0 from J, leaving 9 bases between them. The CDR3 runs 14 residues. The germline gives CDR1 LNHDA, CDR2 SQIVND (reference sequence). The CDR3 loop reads CASSIARGSYEQYF. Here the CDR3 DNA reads TGTGCCAGTAGTATCGCGCGGGGCTCCTACGAGCAGTACTTC.

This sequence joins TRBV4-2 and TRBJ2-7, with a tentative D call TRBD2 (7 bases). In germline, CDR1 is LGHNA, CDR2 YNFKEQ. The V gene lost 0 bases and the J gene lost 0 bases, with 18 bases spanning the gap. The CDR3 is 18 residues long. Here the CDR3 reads CASSQDWGGTGSSYEQYF. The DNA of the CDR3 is TGTGCCAGCAGCCAAGATTGGGGGGGAACAGGGAGCTCCTACGAGCAGTACTTC.

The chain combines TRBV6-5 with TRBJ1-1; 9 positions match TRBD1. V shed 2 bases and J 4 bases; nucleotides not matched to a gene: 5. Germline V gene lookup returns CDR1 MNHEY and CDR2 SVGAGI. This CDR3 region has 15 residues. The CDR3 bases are TGTGCCAGCAGTTACGGGACAGGGTTTGGCACTGAAGCTTTCTTT. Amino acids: CASSYGTGFGTEAFF.

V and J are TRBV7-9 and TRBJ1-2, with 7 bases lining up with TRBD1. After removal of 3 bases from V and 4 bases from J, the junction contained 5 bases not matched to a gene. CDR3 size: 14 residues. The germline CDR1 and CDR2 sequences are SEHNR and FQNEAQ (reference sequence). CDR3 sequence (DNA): TGTGCCAGCAGCTTGACAGGGCGTATCTATGGCTACACCTTC. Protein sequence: CASSLTGRIYGYTF.

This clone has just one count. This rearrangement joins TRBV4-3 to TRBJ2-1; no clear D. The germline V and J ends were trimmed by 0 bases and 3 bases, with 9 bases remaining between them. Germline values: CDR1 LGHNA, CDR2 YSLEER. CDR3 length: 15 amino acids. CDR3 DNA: TGCGCCAGCAGCCAAGAGTGGGCCTACTACAATGAGCAGTTCTTC. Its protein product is CASSQEWAYYNEQFF.

The CDR3 DNA reads as TGTGCCAGCAATTTAGGGACTAGCGGGAGTGGCGAGCAGTACTTC. This encodes CASNLGTSGSGEQYF. The V call is TRBV13, the J call TRBJ2-7, with 14 nucleotides matching TRBD2. The germline V gene has CDR1 PRHDT and CDR2 FYEKMQ (reference sequence). J lost 6 bases, V lost 7 bases, and 8 bases had no gene match. CDR3 length: 15 residues. The variable domain in full, with the rest retrieved from reference TRBV13 and TRBJ2-7, is AAGVIQSPRHLIKEKRETATLKCYPIPRHDTVYWYQQGPGQDPQFLISFYEKMQSDKGSIPDRFSAQQFSDYHSELNMSSLELGDSALYFCASNLGTSGSGEQYFGPGTRLTVT.

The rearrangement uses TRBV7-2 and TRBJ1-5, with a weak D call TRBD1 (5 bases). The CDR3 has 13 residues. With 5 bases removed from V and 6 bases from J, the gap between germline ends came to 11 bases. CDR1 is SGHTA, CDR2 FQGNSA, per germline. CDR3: CASSPTVSQPQHF. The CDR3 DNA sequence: TGTGCCAGCAGCCCGACAGTGAGTCAGCCCCAGCATTTT.